This T cell receptor beta chain was captured in a study of cytomegalovirus exposure and HLA in healthy donors. Note on this clone: Antigen unknown.

Using immunoSEQ multiplex PCR, the repertoire was profiled, and TCRdb retains in-frame clones only, with some absent. The sample has about 160,000 clones; around 82% are singletons. Notes on the study in general: TCR sequences were mostly rare, though some public TCRs occurred in many donors. Researchers catalogued 150 or so TCR beta chains as cytomegalovirus-associated. Per published reports, the classifier diagnosed cytomegalovirus status with high specificity and sensitivity.

This TCR was sampled from a man aged 25 to 40 in good health and CMV-seropositive. Source material: PBMCs.

This chain's CDR3 is CAGGTGHYGYTF. In DNA form, the CDR3 reads TGTGCCGGAGGGACAGGGCACTATGGCTACACCTTC. The chain links TRBV19 to TRBJ1-2, with 9 bases fitting TRBD1. The CDR3 spans 12 residues. From germline, CDR1 is LNHDA and CDR2 SQIVND (reference sequence). V lost 11 bases to trimming and J lost 3 bases; unmatched junction nucleotides: 4.